What follows are 18 T cell receptor beta chains derived from one specimen sequenced in a study of T cells expressing NK-cell markers. TCRdb processed the 5' RACE reads again and assigns one entry to each CDR3 protein, with no DNA. The sample has roughly 180,000 distinct CDR3 sequences. Sequenced material: blood T cells: a sorted CD56 or NKG2C T cell subset, CD4+ or CD8+ T cells, or bulk PBMC T cells (not recorded which). These receptors were taken from a woman aged 18 to 75 in good health.

The chain couples TRBV20-1 to TRBJ1-2; TCRdb picks TRBD1, but there is no DNA to check that call. The CDR3 is made up of 11 amino acids. The germline V gene encodes CDR1 DFQATT and CDR2 SNEGSKA (reference sequence). CDR3 loop: CSAPTGGAYTF.

The chain carries TRBV14 and TRBJ1-3; TCRdb indicates TRBD1, and absent DNA this call remains unverified. This CDR3 is built from 13 residues. Germline V lookup: CDR1 SGHDN, CDR2 FVKESK. The CDR3 loop reads CASSRGRGNTIYF.

The gene calls are TRBV29-1 and TRBJ2-5; with no DNA, the TCRdb D assignment of TRBD2 cannot be verified. The germline gives CDR1 SQVTM, CDR2 ANQGSEA. The CDR3 is 16 residues long. Here the CDR3 reads CSVSSLDWKIQETQYF.

The chain recombines TRBV6-5 with TRBJ1-2. The length of the CDR3 is 15 residues. Germline assignment: CDR1 MNHEY and CDR2 SVGAGI. The CDR3: CASSYGNSLNYGYTF.

The chain employs TRBV30 and TRBJ2-6; TCRdb gives TRBD1 as the D gene, but with no DNA this cannot be confirmed. The CDR3 is 18 amino acids. Per the germline V gene, CDR1 is GTSNPN and CDR2 is SVGIG (reference sequence). The CDR3 loop reads CAWSVLGRGGTGANVLTF.

The rearrangement joins TRBV20-1 to TRBJ2-1; TCRdb reports TRBD2, a call that lacks DNA to check it against. Germline loops: CDR1 DFQATT, CDR2 SNEGSKA (reference sequence). The length of the CDR3 is 15 residues. CDR3 loop: CSASRGGSGGNEQFF.

The chain joins TRBV6-7 to TRBJ1-1; the D call from TCRdb, TRBD1, cannot be confirmed without DNA. TRBV6-7 is an ORF, with its function uncertain. CDR3 length equals 21 residues. The CDR3 region is CASSYPLYPPTGGGFYTEAFF.

V usage is TRBV5-1 and J usage is TRBJ2-6; TCRdb outputs TRBD1, but without DNA this stays unchecked. CDR3 length: 19 residues. The germline V gene has CDR1 SGHRS and CDR2 YFSETQ. The CDR3 spells CASSDDYGQAFSGANVLTF.

This chain joins TRBV24-1 and TRBJ1-2; without DNA, the TCRdb call of TRBD1 cannot be checked. CDR3 length: 17 residues. CDR1 KGHDR and CDR2 SFDVKD come from the germline V gene. Here the CDR3 reads CATSGVAPGGDDYGYTF.

This chain uses TRBV5-1 with TRBJ2-1; TCRdb selects TRBD2, and the lack of DNA leaves this call unchecked. CDR3 length: 15 amino acids. Germline V CDR1 and CDR2: SGHRS, YFSETQ. The CDR3 loop reads CASSPASGGFDEQFF.

V gene TRBV6-1 combines with J gene TRBJ2-7; TCRdb outputs TRBD2, but without DNA this stays unchecked. The CDR3 spans 18 residues. Germline assignment: CDR1 MNHNS and CDR2 SASEGT. The CDR3 loop is CASLHGGLAGVDPNEQYF.

J is TRBJ2-2 and V is TRBV20-1. CDR1 is DFQATT and CDR2 is SNEGSKA in the germline V gene (reference sequence). CDR3 size: 14 residues. CDR3 sequence: CSARRSTVPGELFF.

The gene calls are TRBV12-3 or TRBV12-4 and TRBJ2-5; TCRdb's assignment of TRBD2 cannot be checked, as there is no DNA. The CDR3 has 14 amino acids. The CDR3 spells CASSLAALEETQYF.

The chain recombines TRBV20-1 with TRBJ2-2; TCRdb's D gene call, TRBD1, goes unchecked for lack of DNA. Germline assignment: CDR1 DFQATT and CDR2 SNEGSKA (reference sequence). The CDR3 runs 15 residues. The CDR3 sequence: CSAESGQGGTGELFF.

This rearrangement joins TRBV10-3 to TRBJ2-2; the TRBD2 assignment by TCRdb is unverifiable without DNA. Germline CDR1 and CDR2: ENHRY and SYGVKD. The CDR3 spans 14 residues. CDR3 region: CAISFGGAFGELFF.

The rearrangement joins TRBV20-1 to TRBJ2-7; TCRdb designates TRBD1, a call that cannot be tested without DNA. Looked up from germline, CDR1 is DFQATT and CDR2 is SNEGSKA (reference sequence). The CDR3 has 13 amino acids. CDR3 sequence: CSASGGHSYEQYF.

V usage is TRBV27 and J usage is TRBJ2-2; as DNA is missing, the TRBD2 call by TCRdb cannot be tested. The CDR3 contains 15 residues. The germline V gene has CDR1 MNHEY and CDR2 SMNVEV (reference sequence). The CDR3 protein is CASGRLAVNTGELFF.

The chain uses TRBV4-1 and TRBJ2-7. This CDR3 region has 14 residues. Germline CDR1 is MGHRA and CDR2 is YSYEKL. Here the CDR3 reads CASSQEPNSYEQYF.